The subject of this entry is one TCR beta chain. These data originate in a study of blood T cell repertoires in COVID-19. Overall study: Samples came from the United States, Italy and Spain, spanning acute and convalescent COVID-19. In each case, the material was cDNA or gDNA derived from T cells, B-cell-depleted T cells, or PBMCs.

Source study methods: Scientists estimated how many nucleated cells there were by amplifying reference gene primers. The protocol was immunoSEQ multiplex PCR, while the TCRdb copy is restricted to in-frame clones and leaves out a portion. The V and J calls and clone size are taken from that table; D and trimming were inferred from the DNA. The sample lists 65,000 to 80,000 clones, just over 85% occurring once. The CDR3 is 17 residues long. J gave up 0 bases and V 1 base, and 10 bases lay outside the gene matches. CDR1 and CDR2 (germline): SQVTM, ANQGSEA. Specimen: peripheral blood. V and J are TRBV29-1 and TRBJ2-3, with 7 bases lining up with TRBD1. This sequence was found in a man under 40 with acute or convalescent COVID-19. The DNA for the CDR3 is TGCAGCGTTGAAGCGGGGACAGCGAAAAGAAGCACAGATACGCAGTATTTT. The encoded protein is CSVEAGTAKRSTDTQYF.